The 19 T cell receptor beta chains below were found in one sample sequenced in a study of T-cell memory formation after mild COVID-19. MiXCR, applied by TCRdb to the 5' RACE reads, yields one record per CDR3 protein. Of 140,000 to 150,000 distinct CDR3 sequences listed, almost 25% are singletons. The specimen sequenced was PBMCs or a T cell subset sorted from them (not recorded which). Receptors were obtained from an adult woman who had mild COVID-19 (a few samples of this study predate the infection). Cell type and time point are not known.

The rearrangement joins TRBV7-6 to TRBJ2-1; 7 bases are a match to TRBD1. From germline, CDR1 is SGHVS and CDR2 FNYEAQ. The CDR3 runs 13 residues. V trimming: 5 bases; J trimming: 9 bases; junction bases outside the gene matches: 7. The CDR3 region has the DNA TGTGCCAGCAGCCCAACCGACAGGGTTGAGCAGTTCTTC. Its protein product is CASSPTDRVEQFF.

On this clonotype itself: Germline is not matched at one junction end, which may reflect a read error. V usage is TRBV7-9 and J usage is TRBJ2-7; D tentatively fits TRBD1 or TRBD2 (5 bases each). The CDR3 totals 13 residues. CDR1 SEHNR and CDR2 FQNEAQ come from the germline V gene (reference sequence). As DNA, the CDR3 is TGTGCCAGCAGCTTCCCGGGACCGGGCGAGCGGTACTTC. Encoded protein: CASSFPGPGERYF.

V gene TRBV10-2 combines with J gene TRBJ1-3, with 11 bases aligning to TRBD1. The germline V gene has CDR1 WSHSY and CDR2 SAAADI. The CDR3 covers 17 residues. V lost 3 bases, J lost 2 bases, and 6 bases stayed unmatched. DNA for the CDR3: TGCGCCAGCAGTGAAATCCTGGACAGGGGGCCTGGAAACACCATATATTTT. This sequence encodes CASSEILDRGPGNTIYF.

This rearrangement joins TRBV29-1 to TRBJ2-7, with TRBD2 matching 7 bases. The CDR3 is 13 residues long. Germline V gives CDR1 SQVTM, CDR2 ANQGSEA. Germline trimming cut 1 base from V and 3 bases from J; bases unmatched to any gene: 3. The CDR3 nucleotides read TGCAGCGTTGAAGGTACTAGCGACTACGAGCAGTACTTC. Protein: CSVEGTSDYEQYF.

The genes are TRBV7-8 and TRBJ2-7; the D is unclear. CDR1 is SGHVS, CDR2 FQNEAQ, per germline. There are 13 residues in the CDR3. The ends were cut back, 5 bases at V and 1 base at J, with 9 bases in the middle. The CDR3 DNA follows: TGTGCCAGCAGCCCCGAGGTATCCTACGAGCAGTACTTC. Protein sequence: CASSPEVSYEQYF. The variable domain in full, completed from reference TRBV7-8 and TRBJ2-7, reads GAGVSQSPRYKVAKRGQDVALRCDPISGHVSLFWYQQALGQGPEFLTYFQNEAQLDKSGLPSDRFFAERPEGSVSTLKIQRTQQEDSAVYLCASSPEVSYEQYFGPGTRLTVT.

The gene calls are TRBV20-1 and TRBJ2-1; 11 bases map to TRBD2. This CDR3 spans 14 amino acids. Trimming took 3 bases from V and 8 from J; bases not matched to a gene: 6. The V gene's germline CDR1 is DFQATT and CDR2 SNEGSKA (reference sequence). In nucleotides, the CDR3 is TGCAGTGCTAGCCCTCTAGCGGGGGGTTATGAGCAGTTCTTC. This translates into CSASPLAGGYEQFF.

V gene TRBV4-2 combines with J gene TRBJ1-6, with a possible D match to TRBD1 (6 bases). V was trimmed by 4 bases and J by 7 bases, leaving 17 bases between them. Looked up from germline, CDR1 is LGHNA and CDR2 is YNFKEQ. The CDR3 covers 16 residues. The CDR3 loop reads CASSPQGQGRNSPLHF. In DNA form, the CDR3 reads TGTGCCAGCAGCCCGCAGGGCCAGGGGAGGAATTCACCCCTCCACTTT.

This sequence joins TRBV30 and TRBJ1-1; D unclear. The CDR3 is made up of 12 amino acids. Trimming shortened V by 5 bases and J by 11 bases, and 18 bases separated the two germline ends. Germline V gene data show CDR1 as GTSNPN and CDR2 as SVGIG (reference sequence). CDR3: CAWLGPKTSAFF. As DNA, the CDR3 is TGTGCCTGGCTAGGACCGAAGACCAGCGCTTTCTTT.

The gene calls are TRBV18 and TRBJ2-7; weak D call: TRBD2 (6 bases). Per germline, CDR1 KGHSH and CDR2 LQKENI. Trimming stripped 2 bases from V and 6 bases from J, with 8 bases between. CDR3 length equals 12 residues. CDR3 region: CASSPGGPEQYF. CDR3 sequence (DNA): TGTGCCAGCTCACCAGGAGGGCCCGAGCAGTACTTC.

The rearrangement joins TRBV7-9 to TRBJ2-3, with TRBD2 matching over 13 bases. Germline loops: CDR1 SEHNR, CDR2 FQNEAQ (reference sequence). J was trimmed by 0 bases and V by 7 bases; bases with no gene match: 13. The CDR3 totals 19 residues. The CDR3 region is CASNAYGTSGARSTDTQYF. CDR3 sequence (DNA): TGTGCCAGCAACGCTTACGGGACTAGCGGGGCCCGTAGCACAGATACGCAGTATTTT.

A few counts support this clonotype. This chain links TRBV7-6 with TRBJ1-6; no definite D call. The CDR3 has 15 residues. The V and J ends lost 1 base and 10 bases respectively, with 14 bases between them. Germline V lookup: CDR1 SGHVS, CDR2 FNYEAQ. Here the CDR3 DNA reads TGTGCCAGCAGCTTAGAAAGGGCAGATGGGTCACCCCTCCACTTT. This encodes CASSLERADGSPLHF.

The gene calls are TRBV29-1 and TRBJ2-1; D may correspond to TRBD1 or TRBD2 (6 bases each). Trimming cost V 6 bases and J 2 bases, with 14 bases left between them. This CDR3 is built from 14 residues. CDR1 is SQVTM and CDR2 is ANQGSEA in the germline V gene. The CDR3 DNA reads TGCAGCGTCCTAGGGGGGTGGGCCTACAATGAGCAGTTCTTC. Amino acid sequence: CSVLGGWAYNEQFF.

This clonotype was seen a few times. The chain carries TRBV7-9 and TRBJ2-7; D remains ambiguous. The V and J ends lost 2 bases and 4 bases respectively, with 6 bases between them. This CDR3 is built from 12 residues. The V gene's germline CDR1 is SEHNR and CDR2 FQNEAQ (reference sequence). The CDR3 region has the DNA TGTGCCAGCAGCTTAATCGATTACGAGCAGTACTTC. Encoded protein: CASSLIDYEQYF.

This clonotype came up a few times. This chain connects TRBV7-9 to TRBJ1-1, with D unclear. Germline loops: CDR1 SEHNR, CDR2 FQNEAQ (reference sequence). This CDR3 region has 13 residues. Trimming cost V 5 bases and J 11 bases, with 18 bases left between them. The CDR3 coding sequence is TGTGCCAGCAGCCCCCGGCCCCGGAGAGGGGCTTTCTTT. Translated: CASSPRPRRGAFF.

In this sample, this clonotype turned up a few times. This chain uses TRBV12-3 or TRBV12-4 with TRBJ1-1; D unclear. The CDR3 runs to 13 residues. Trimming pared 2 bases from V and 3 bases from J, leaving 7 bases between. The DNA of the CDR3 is TGTGCCAGCAGTTTAAGTGGATACACTGAAGCTTTCTTT. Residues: CASSLSGYTEAFF.

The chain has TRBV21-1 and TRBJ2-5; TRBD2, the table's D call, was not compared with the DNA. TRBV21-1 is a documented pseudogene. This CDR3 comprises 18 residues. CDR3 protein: CASSKDEVERLPKETQYF. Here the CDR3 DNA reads TGTGCCAGCAGCAAAGATGAGGTGGAGCGACTACCCAAAGAGACCCAGTACTTC.

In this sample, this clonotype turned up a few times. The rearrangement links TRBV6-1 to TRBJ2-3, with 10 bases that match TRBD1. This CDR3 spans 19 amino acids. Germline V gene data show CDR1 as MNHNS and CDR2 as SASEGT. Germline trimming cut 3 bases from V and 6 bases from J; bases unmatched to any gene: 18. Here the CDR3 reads CASSEWTGGPLKPGDTQYF. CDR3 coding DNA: TGTGCCAGCAGTGAGTGGACAGGGGGGCCGCTGAAACCCGGGGATACGCAGTATTTT.

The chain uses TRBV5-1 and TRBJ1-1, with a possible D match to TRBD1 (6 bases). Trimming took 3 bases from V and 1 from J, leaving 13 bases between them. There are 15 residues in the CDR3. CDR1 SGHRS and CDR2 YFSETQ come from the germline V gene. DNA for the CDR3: TGCGCCAGCAGCTCCTACGGGACACCGAACACTGAAGCTTTCTTT. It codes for CASSSYGTPNTEAFF.

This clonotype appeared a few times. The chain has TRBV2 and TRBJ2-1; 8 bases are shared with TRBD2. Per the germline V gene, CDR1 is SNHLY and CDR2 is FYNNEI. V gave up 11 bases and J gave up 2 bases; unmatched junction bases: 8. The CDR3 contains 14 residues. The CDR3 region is CAFGGAGAYNEQFF. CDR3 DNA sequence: TGTGCCTTTGGGGGAGCGGGAGCCTACAATGAGCAGTTCTTC.